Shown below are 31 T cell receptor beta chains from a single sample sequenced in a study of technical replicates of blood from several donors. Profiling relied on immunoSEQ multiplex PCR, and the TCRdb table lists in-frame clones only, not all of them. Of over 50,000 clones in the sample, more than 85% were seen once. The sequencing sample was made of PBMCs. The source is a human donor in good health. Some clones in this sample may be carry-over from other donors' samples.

The CDR3 loop reads CASSFFGPGEGGGTEAFF. CDR3 in DNA: TGCGCCAGCAGCTTCTTCGGGCCCGGAGAAGGGGGTGGGACTGAAGCTTTCTTT. The chain recombines TRBV5-1 with TRBJ1-1; D is possibly TRBD1 (6 bases). Germline CDR1 and CDR2: SGHRS and YFSETQ. The CDR3 runs to 18 residues. V was clipped by 2 bases and J by 5 bases, with 25 bases between them.

CDR3 sequence (DNA): TGTGCCAGCAGCCAAGGTGGGGACAGGGTGTGGGACACCTTC. Amino acid sequence: CASSQGGDRVWDTF. V is TRBV14 and J is TRBJ1-2; 9 bases align to TRBD1. Germline CDR1 is SGHDN and CDR2 is FVKESK. CDR3 size: 14 residues. J lost 12 bases, V lost 1 base, and 9 bases had no gene match.

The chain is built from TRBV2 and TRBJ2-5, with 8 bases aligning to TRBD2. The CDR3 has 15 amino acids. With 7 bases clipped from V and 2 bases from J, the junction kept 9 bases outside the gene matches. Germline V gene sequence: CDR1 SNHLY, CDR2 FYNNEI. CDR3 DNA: TGTGCCAGCACCAAGCCCGGGACTAGACAAGAGACCCAGTACTTC. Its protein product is CASTKPGTRQETQYF.

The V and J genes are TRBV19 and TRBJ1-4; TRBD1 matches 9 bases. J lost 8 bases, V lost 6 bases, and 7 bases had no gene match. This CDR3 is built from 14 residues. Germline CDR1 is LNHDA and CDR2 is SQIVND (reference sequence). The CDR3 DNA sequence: TGTGCCAGTAGGATGACAGGGGGTAGGGAAAAACTGTTTTTT. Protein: CASRMTGGREKLFF.

Here the CDR3 DNA reads TGTGCCAGCAGCATGGGGACTAGCGGGGCGGTCCAGTACTTC. This codes for CASSMGTSGAVQYF. The chain recombines TRBV11-2 with TRBJ2-5, with TRBD2 identical over 13 bases. This CDR3 spans 14 amino acids. V shed 5 bases, J shed 10 bases, and the junction held 7 bases outside the gene matches. The germline V gene has CDR1 SGHAT and CDR2 FQNNGV. The full variable domain, completed using reference TRBV11-2 and TRBJ2-5, is EAGVAQSPRYKIIEKRQSVAFWCNPISGHATLYWYQQILGQGPKLLIQFQNNGVVDDSQLPKDRFSAERLKGVDSTLKIQPAKLEDSAVYLCASSMGTSGAVQYFGPGTRLLVL.

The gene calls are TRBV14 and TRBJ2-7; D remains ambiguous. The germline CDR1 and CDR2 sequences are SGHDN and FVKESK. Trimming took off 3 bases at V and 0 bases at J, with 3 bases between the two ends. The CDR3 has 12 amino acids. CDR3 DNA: TGTGCCAGCAGCCAGGCCTCCTACGAGCAGTACTTC. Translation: CASSQASYEQYF.

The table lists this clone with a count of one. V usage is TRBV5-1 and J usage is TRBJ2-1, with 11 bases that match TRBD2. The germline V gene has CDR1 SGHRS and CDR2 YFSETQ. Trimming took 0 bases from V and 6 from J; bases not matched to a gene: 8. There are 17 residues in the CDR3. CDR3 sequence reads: CASSLVAGGPFRNEQFF. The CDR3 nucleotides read TGCGCCAGCAGCTTGGTAGCGGGAGGGCCGTTCCGCAATGAGCAGTTCTTC.

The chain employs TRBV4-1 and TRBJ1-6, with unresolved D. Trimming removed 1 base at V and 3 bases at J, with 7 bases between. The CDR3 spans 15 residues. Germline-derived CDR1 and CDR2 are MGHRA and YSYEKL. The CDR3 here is CASSQAIVYNSPLHF. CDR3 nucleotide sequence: TGCGCCAGCAGCCAAGCCATAGTCTATAATTCACCCCTCCACTTT.

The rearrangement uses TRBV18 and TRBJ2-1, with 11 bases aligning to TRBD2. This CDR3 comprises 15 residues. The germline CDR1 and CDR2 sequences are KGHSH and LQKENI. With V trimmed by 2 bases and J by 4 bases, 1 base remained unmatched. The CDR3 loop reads CASSPGTSGYNEQFF. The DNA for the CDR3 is TGTGCCAGCTCACCAGGGACTAGCGGTTACAATGAGCAGTTCTTC. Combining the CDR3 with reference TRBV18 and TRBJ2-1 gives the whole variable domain NAGVMQNPRHLVRRRGQEARLRCSPMKGHSHVYWYRQLPEEGLKFMVYLQKENIIDESGMPKERFSAEFPKEGPSILRIQQVVRGDSAAYFCASSPGTSGYNEQFFGPGTRLTVL.

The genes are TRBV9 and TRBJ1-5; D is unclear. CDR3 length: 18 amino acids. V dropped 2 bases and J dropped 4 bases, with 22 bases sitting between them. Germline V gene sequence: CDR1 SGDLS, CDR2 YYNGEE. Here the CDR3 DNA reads TGTGCCAGCAGCGTCGTCCCCAGAGGCTGCCGCAATAATCAGCCCCAGCATTTT. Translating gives CASSVVPRGCRNNQPQHF.

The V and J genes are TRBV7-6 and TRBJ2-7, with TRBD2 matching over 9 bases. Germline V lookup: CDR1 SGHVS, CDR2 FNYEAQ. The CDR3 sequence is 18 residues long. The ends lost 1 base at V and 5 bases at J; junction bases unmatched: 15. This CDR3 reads CASSLVAGASELPHEQYF. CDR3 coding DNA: TGTGCCAGCAGCTTAGTAGCGGGAGCTTCAGAGCTACCCCACGAGCAGTACTTC.

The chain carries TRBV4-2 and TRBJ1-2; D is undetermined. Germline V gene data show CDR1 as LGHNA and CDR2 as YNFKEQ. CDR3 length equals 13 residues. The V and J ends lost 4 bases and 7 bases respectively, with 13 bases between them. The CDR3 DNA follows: TGTGCCAGCAGCCCCTTCCTGGGCCTTGGCTACACCTTC. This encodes CASSPFLGLGYTF.

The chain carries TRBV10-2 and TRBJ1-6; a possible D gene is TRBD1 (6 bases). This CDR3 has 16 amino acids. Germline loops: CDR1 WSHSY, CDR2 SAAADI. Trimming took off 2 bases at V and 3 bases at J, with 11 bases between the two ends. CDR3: CASSEGQILYNSPLHF. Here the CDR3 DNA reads TGCGCCAGCAGTGAGGGACAGATACTCTATAATTCACCCCTCCACTTT.

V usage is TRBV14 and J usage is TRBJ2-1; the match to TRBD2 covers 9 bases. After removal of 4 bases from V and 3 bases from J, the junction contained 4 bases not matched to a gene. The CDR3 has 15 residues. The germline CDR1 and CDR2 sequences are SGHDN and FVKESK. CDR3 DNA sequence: TGTGCCAGCAGCCGCATTAGCGGGAGCTACAATGAGCAGTTCTTC. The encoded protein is CASSRISGSYNEQFF.

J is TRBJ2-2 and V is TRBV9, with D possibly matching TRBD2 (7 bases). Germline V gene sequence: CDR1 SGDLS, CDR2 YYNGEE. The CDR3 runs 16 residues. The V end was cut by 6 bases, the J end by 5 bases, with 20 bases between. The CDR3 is CASTREGGGVTGELFF. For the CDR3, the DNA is TGTGCCAGCACCCGTGAAGGCGGGGGCGTAACCGGGGAGCTGTTTTTT.

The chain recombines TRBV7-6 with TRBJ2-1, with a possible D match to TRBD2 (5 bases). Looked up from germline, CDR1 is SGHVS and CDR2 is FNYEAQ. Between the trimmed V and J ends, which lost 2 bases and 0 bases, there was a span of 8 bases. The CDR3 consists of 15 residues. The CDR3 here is CASSLRGSSYNEQFF. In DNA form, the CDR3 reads TGTGCCAGCAGCTTAAGAGGGAGCTCCTACAATGAGCAGTTCTTC.

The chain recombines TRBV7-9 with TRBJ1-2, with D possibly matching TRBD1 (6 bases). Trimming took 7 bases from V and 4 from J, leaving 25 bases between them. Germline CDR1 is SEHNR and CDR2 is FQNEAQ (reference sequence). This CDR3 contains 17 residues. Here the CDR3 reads CASNSVTGLPRGYGYTF. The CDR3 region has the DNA TGTGCCAGCAACAGCGTGACAGGCCTCCCCAGGGGCTATGGCTACACCTTC.

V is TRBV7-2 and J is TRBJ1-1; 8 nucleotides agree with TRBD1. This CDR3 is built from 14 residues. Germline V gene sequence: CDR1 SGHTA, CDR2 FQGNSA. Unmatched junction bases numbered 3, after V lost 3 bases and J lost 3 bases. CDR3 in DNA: TGTGCCAGCAGCTTCAGGGGGCCGGACACTGAAGCTTTCTTT. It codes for CASSFRGPDTEAFF.

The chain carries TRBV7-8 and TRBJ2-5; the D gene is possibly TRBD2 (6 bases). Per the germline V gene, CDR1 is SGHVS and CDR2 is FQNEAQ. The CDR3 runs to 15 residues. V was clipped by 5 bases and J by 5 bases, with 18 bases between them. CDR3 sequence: CASSNGFSGGETQYF. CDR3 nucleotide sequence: TGTGCCAGCAGCAATGGGTTTAGCGGAGGGGAGACCCAGTACTTC.

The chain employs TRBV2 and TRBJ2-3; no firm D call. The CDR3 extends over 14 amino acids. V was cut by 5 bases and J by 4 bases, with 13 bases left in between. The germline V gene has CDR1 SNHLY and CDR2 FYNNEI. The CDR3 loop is CASSLGGWPDTQYF. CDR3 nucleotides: TGTGCCAGCAGTCTAGGTGGATGGCCAGATACGCAGTATTTT.

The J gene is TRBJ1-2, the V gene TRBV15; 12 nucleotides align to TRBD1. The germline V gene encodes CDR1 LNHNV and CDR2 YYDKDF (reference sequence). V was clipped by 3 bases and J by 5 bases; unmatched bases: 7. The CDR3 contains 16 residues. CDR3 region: CATSSGTGGARYGYTF. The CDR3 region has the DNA TGTGCCACCAGCAGCGGGACAGGGGGCGCGCGGTATGGCTACACCTTC.

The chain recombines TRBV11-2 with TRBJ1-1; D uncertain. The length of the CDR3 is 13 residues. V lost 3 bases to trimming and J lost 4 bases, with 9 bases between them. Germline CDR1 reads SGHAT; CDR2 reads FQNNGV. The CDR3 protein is CASSFVRSTEAFF. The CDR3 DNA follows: TGTGCCAGCAGCTTCGTCCGTAGCACTGAAGCTTTCTTT.

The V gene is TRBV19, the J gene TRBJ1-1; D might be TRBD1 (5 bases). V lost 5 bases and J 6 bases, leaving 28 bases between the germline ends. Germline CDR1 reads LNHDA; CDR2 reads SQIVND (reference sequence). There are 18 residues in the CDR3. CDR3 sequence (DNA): TGTGCCAGTAGTCCCTGGGCCCTTCGTACTGATCAGGGATCTGAAGCTTTCTTT. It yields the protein CASSPWALRTDQGSEAFF.

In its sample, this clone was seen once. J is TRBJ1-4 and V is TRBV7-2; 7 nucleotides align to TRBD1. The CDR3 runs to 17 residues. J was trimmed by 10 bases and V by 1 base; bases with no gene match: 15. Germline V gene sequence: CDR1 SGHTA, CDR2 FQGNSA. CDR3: CASSLGSTGTAFGKLFF. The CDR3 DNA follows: TGTGCCAGCAGCTTAGGGTCGACAGGGACCGCGTTTGGAAAACTGTTTTTT. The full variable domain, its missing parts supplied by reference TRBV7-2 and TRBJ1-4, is GAGVSQSPSNKVTEKGKDVELRCDPISGHTALYWYRQSLGQGLEFLIYFQGNSAPDKSGLPSDRFSAERTGGSVSTLTIQRTQQEDSAVYLCASSLGSTGTAFGKLFFGSGTQLSVL.

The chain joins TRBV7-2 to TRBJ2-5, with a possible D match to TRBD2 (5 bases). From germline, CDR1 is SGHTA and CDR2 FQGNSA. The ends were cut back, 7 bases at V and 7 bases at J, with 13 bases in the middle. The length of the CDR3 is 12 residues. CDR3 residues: CASITTAGTQYF. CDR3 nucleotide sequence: TGTGCCAGCATCACAACGGCGGGGACCCAGTACTTC.

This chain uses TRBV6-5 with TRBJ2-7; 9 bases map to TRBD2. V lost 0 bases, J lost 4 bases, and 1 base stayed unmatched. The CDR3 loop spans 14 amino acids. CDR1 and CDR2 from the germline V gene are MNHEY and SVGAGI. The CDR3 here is CASSYSSGGYEQYF. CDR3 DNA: TGTGCCAGCAGTTACTCTAGCGGGGGATACGAGCAGTACTTC.

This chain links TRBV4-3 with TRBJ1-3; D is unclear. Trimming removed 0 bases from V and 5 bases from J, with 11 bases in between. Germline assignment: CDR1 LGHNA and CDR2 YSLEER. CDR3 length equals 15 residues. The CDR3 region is CASSQDRTVRNTIYF. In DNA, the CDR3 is TGCGCCAGCAGCCAAGATAGAACAGTCCGAAACACCATATATTTT.

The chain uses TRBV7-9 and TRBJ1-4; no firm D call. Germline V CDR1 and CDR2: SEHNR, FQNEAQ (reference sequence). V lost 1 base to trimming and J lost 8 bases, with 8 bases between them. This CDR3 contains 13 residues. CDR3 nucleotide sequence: TGTGCCAGCAGCTTAGTAGGCGGAGAAAAACTGTTTTTT. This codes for CASSLVGGEKLFF.

The CDR3 DNA reads as TGTGCCATCAGCCAGGGGGACAATGAGCAGTTCTTC. The encoded protein is CAISQGDNEQFF. J is TRBJ2-1 and V is TRBV10-3; 7 bases fit TRBD1. The CDR3 loop spans 12 amino acids. The V gene end was trimmed by 6 bases and the J gene end by 5 bases; junction bases not matched to a gene: 1. In germline, CDR1 is ENHRY, CDR2 SYGVKD.

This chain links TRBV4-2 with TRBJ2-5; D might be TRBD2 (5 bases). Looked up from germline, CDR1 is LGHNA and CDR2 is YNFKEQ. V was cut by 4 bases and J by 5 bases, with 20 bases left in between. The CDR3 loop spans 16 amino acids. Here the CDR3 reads CASSPLGGESRETQYF. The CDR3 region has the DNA TGTGCCAGCAGCCCTTTAGGTGGGGAGTCCAGGGAGACCCAGTACTTC.

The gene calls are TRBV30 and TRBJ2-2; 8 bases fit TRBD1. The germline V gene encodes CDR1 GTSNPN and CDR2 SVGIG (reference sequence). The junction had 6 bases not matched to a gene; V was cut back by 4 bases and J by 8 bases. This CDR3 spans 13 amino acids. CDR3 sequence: CAWKGTGLGELFF. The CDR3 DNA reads TGTGCCTGGAAGGGGACAGGTTTGGGGGAGCTGTTTTTT.